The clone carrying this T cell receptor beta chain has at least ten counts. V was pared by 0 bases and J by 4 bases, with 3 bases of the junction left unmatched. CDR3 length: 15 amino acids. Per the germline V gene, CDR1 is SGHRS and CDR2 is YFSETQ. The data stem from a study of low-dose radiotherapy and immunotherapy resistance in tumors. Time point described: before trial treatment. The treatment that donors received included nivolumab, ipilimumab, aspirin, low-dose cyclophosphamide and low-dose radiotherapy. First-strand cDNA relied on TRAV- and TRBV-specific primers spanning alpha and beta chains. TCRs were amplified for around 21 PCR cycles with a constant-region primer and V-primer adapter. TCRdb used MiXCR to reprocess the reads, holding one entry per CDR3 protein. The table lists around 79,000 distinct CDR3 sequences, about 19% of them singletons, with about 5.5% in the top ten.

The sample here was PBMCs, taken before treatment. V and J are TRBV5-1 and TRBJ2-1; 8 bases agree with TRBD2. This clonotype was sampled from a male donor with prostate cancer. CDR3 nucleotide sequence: TGCGCCAGCAGCTTGGAAACTAGCGGATACAATGAGCAGTTCTTC. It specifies CASSLETSGYNEQFF.